The sequence of this TCR beta chain was determined in a study of cytomegalovirus exposure and HLA in healthy donors. Whole-study context: An early release of data contained around 80 million unique TCRs, which came from HLA-typed donors.

About this clone: The antigen remains undetermined.

This PCR relied on a set of 60 Vbeta primers and 13 Jbeta primers. Libraries were prepared by immunoSEQ multiplex PCR; TCRdb keeps only in-frame clonotypes and omits some of them. The table has more than 150,000 clones, 65% to 85% seen once. General study findings and limits: Confirmation in vitro established that a few CMV-associated chains were specific for CMV antigens. Certain sequence variants were highly shared and formed a cluster, and this cluster was likely a sequencing artifact. Later analysis identified about 15,000 TCR beta sequences associated with HLA alleles, using a false discovery rate threshold of 0.05.

The source material was PBMCs. This sequence originates from a man aged 50 to 59 in good health and CMV-seronegative.

DNA of the CDR3: TGTGCCAGCAGTAGTAGCGGGGGGCACCAAGAGACCCAGTACTTC. Translation: CASSSSGGHQETQYF. The V call is TRBV6-5, the J call TRBJ2-5; 10 nucleotides match TRBD2. This CDR3 region has 15 residues. The germline V gene encodes CDR1 MNHEY and CDR2 SVGAGI. The V gene end was trimmed by 5 bases and the J gene end by 0 bases; junction bases not matched to a gene: 3.